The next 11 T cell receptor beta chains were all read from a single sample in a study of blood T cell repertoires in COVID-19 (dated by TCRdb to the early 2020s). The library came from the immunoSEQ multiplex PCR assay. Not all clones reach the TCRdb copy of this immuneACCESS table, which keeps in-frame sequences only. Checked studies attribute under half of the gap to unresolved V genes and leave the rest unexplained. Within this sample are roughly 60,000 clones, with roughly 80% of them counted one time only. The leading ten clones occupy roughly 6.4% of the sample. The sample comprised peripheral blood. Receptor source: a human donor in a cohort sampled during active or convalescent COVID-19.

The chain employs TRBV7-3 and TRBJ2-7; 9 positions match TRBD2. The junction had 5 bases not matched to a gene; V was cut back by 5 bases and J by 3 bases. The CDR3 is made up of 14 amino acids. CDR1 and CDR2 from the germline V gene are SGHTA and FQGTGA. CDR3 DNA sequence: TGTGCCAGCAGCAAGGGACTAGCAGGCTACGAGCAGTACTTC. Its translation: CASSKGLAGYEQYF.

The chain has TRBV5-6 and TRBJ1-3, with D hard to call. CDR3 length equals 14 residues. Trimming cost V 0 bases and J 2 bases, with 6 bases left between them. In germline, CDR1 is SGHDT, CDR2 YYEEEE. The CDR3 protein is CASSLARAGNTIYF. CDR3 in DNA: TGTGCCAGCAGCTTGGCGAGGGCTGGAAACACCATATATTTT.

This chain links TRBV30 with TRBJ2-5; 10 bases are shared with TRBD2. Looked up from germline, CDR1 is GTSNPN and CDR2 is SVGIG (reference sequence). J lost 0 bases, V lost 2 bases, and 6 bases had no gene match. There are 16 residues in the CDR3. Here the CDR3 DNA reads TGTGCCTGGAGTAGAGTAGCGGGGGGCTACCAAGAGACCCAGTACTTC. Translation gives CAWSRVAGGYQETQYF. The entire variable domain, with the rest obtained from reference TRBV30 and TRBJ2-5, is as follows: SQTIHQWPATLVQPVGSPLSLECTVEGTSNPNLYWYRQAAGRGLQLLFYSVGIGQISSEVPQNLSASRPQDRQFILSSKKLLLSDSGFYLCAWSRVAGGYQETQYFGPGTRLLVL.

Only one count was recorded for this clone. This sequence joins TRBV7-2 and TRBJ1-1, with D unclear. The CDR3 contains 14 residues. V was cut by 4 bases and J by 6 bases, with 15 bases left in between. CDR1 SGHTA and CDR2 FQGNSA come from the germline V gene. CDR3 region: CASSSVTGISEAFF. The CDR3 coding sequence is TGTGCCAGCAGCTCCGTTACGGGTATCTCTGAAGCTTTCTTT.

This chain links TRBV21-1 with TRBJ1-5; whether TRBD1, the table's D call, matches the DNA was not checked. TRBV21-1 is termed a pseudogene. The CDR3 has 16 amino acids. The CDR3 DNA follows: TGTGCCAGCAGCAAAAAGGGGTTGAACGGCAATCAGCCCCAGCATTTT. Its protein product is CASSKKGLNGNQPQHF.

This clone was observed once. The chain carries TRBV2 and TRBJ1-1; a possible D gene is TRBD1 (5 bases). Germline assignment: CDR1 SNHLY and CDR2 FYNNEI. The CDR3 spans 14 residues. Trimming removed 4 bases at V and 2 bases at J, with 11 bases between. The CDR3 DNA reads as TGTGCCAGCAGTGGCTGGGACTTCAACACTGAAGCTTTCTTT. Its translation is CASSGWDFNTEAFF.

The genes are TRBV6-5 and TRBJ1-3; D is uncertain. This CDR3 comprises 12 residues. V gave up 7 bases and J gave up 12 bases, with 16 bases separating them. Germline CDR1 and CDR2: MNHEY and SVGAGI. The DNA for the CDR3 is TGTGCCAGCATTCTCCCCCCGGGGAGCATATATTTT. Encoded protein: CASILPPGSIYF.

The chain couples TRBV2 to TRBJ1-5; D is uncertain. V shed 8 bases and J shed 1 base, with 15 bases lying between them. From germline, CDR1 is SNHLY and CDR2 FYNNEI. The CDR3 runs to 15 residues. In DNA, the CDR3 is TGTGCCAGCTCCCGAGACACCTTAAGCAATCAGCCCCAGCATTTT. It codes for CASSRDTLSNQPQHF.

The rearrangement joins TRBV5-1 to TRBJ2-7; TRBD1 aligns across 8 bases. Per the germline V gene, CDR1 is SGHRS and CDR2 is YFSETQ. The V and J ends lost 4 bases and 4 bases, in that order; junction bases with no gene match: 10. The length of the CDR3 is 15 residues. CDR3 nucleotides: TGCGCCAGCAGCAATGCTGCCCAGGGGGCATACGAGCAGTACTTC. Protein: CASSNAAQGAYEQYF.

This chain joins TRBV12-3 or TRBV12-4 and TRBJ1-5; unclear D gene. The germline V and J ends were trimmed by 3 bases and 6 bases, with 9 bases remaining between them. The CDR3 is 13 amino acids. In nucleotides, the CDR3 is TGTGCCAGCAGTTTGGCATCCACTCAGCCCCAGCATTTT. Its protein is CASSLASTQPQHF.

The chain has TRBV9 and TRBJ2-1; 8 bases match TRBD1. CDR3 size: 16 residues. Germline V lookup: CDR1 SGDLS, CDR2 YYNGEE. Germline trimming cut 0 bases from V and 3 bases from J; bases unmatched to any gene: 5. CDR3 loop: CASSVAGGRGYNEQFF. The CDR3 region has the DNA TGTGCCAGCAGCGTAGCAGGGGGCAGGGGCTACAATGAGCAGTTCTTC. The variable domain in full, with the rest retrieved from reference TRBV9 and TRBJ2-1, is DSGVTQTPKHLITATGQRVTLRCSPRSGDLSVYWYQQSLDQGLQFLIQYYNGEERAKGNILERFSAQQFPDLHSELNLSSLELGDSALYFCASSVAGGRGYNEQFFGPGTRLTVL.